A single sample gave rise to the 27 T cell receptor beta chains below, sequenced in a study of regulatory T cells in long-lasting Graves disease. TCR beta libraries were built with iRepertoire HTBI primers and Arm-PCR of CDR3 regions. TCRdb processed the multiplex PCR reads anew with MiXCR; each CDR3 protein has one entry. The table has about 460,000 distinct CDR3 sequences, less than 15% seen once; the top ten hold approximately 15%. Time point indicated: newly diagnosed GD, antithyroid drugs for less than 3 months. The TCR library was made from RNA extracted from PBMCs. These same data were also listed under a study on T cells in Graves' hyperthyroidism and ophthalmopathy.

The material sequenced was peripheral blood mononuclear cells (PBMCs), taken at new diagnosis, from a patient treated with antithyroid drugs. These receptors all come from a woman aged 45-65 years with Graves disease.

This clonotype was picked up a small number of times. The rearrangement uses TRBV27 and TRBJ1-6, with unresolved D. CDR1 and CDR2 (germline): MNHEY, SMNVEV (reference sequence). V was clipped by 1 base and J by 6 bases, with 10 bases between them. The CDR3 has 15 residues. The CDR3, as DNA: TGTGCCAGCAGTTTATTGGACGGATTTAATTCACCCCTCCACTTT. It specifies CASSLLDGFNSPLHF.

The chain uses TRBV29-1 and TRBJ2-7, with 7 bases that match TRBD2. Germline CDR1 SQVTM, CDR2 ANQGSEA. This CDR3 contains 11 residues. J gave up 6 bases and V 3 bases, and 2 bases lay outside the gene matches. CDR3 bases: TGCAGCGTTGATGGGAGGGGCGAGCAGTACTTC. It translates to CSVDGRGEQYF.

This clonotype appeared many times. The rearrangement links TRBV2 to TRBJ2-7; D uncertain. The V end lost 0 bases, the J end lost 4 bases, and 4 bases lay between the germline ends. The CDR3 runs 12 residues. CDR1 is SNHLY and CDR2 is FYNNEI in the germline V gene. The CDR3 DNA sequence: TGTGCCAGCAGTGAAGCGAGATACGAGCAGTACTTC. Protein: CASSEARYEQYF.

This clonotype has only a few counts. The rearrangement links TRBV19 to TRBJ1-1; TRBD1 matches 7 bases. Unmatched junction bases numbered 3, after V lost 4 bases and J lost 4 bases. The CDR3 is made up of 13 amino acids. Germline lookup yields CDR1 LNHDA and CDR2 SQIVND (reference sequence). CDR3 loop: CASSKQGSTEAFF. The DNA of the CDR3 is TGTGCCAGTAGTAAACAGGGGAGCACTGAAGCTTTCTTT.

This clonotype was picked up many times. The V and J genes are TRBV7-6 and TRBJ1-2; 10 nucleotides align to TRBD1. CDR3 length equals 16 residues. Looked up from germline, CDR1 is SGHVS and CDR2 is FNYEAQ. V was pared by 0 bases and J by 7 bases, with 8 bases of the junction left unmatched. The DNA of the CDR3 is TGTGCCAGCAGCTTAGCGACAGGGGGCAATACGGGTGGCTACACCTTC. Amino acid sequence: CASSLATGGNTGGYTF.

This clonotype was counted only a few times. V and J are TRBV10-3 and TRBJ2-5, with D perhaps TRBD2 (5 bases). V was shortened by 6 bases and J by 1 base, with 15 bases between the two germline ends. CDR1 ENHRY and CDR2 SYGVKD come from the germline V gene. The CDR3 consists of 15 residues. The CDR3 coding sequence is TGTGCCATCAGGGAGGAGTTGACATCCCAAGAGACCCAGTACTTC. Translating it yields CAIREELTSQETQYF.

This clonotype occurred many times. CDR3 DNA sequence: TGTGCCAGCCTGCCGAACCCCGCGAACACCGGGGAGCTGTTTTTT. Translation gives CASLPNPANTGELFF. The chain has TRBV2 and TRBJ2-2; no firm D call. CDR1 SNHLY and CDR2 FYNNEI come from the germline V gene. This CDR3 has 15 residues. V lost 8 bases and J 0 bases, leaving 13 bases between the germline ends. Full variable domain (outside the CDR3, taken from reference TRBV2 and TRBJ2-2): EPEVTQTPSHQVTQMGQEVILRCVPISNHLYFYWYRQILGQKVEFLVSFYNNEISEKSEIFDDQFSVERPDGSNFTLKIRSTKLEDSAMYFCASLPNPANTGELFFGEGSRLTVL.

The rearrangement uses TRBV9 and TRBJ2-7; 11 bases fit TRBD2. Losses at the gene ends were 0 bases for V and 4 bases for J; bases not matched to a gene: 3. The CDR3 has 15 residues. CDR1 SGDLS and CDR2 YYNGEE come from the germline V gene. The CDR3 nucleotides are TGTGCCAGCAGCGTAGGTAGCGGGAGGGTATACGAGCAGTACTTC. Residues: CASSVGSGRVYEQYF.

This clonotype was picked up many times. The genes are TRBV6-2 or TRBV6-3 and TRBJ1-1; no definite D call. Trimming removed 5 bases at V and 2 bases at J, with 12 bases between. CDR1 is MNHEY, CDR2 SVGEGT, per germline. The length of the CDR3 is 14 residues. The CDR3 DNA reads TGTGCCAGCAGTGAATTGGGCAGCAACACTGAAGCTTTCTTT. It is translated as CASSELGSNTEAFF.

The chain joins TRBV29-1 to TRBJ2-1; TRBD2 agrees at 8 bases. The CDR3 is made up of 15 amino acids. CDR1 SQVTM and CDR2 ANQGSEA come from the germline V gene. The ends lost 3 bases at V and 9 bases at J; junction bases unmatched: 13. The CDR3 region is CSVEGGTSGGGEQFF. The CDR3, as DNA: TGCAGCGTTGAGGGGGGGACTAGTGGGGGGGGTGAGCAGTTCTTC.

As concerns this clonotype: A much larger clone differs by one base, so this may be a read error. The rearrangement links TRBV4-1 to TRBJ1-1; maybe TRBD1 (5 bases). Trimming took off 4 bases at V and 8 bases at J, with 17 bases between the two ends. The CDR3 sequence is 14 residues long. Germline lookup yields CDR1 MGHRA and CDR2 YSYEKL. The CDR3 loop reads CASSPTVLNMEAFF. CDR3 sequence (DNA): TGCGCCAGCAGCCCGACAGTACTCAATATGGAAGCTTTCTTT.

There are many counts of this clonotype. The rearrangement uses TRBV11-2 and TRBJ1-2; tentatively, D is TRBD1 (5 bases). The germline CDR1 and CDR2 sequences are SGHAT and FQNNGV. Trimming pared 3 bases from V and 1 base from J, leaving 9 bases between. The CDR3 spans 14 residues. CDR3 bases: TGTGCCAGCAGCTTCTCCAGGGATAACTATGGCTACACCTTC. Translating it yields CASSFSRDNYGYTF.

This clonotype was observed many times. The chain is built from TRBV29-1 and TRBJ2-7; D perhaps matches TRBD2 (5 bases). The germline V gene has CDR1 SQVTM and CDR2 ANQGSEA. The CDR3 is 11 amino acids. V was cut by 6 bases and J by 5 bases, with 11 bases left in between. CDR3 in DNA: TGCAGCGTCCCCGGGATAAACGAGCAGTACTTC. Protein sequence: CSVPGINEQYF.

For this clonotype: A much more abundant neighbour one base away suggests this may be a read error. The chain employs TRBV20-1 and TRBJ2-1; a possible D gene is TRBD2 (5 bases). V gave up 6 bases and J gave up 8 bases, with 20 bases separating them. The CDR3 has 14 amino acids. Germline loops: CDR1 DFQATT, CDR2 SNEGSKA (reference sequence). The CDR3, as DNA: TGCAGTGCCCCCCTGCCCGGGGTCGTGTATGAGCAGTTCTTC. It specifies CSAPLPGVVYEQFF.

The table lists this clonotype with a count of one. The CDR3 carries no conserved terminal phenylalanine or tryptophan, so it likely arises from a read error. The V and J genes are TRBV5-6 and TRBJ2-5; D may match TRBD1 or TRBD2 (6 bases each). The CDR3 runs to 16 residues. The germline V gene encodes CDR1 SGHDT and CDR2 YYEEEE. Trimming stripped 3 bases from V and 1 base from J, with 16 bases between. CDR3 sequence: CASSSGGARSQETQYY. CDR3 nucleotide sequence: TGTGCCAGCAGCTCCGGGGGCGCCCGCAGCCAAGAGACCCAGTACTAC.

Many counts were recorded for this clonotype. This chain connects TRBV28 to TRBJ2-2; D remains ambiguous. This CDR3 spans 14 amino acids. Trimming shortened V by 4 bases and J by 1 base, and 7 bases separated the two germline ends. Germline CDR1 MDHEN, CDR2 SYDVKM. The CDR3 region has the DNA TGTGCCAGCAGTTCTTTGAGGAACACCGGGGAGCTGTTTTTT. Encoded protein: CASSSLRNTGELFF.

This clonotype occurred many times. The chain combines TRBV18 with TRBJ2-3; TRBD1 agrees at 8 bases. The J segment lost 3 bases and the V segment lost 3 bases, leaving 8 bases of the junction unmatched. The CDR3 loop spans 16 amino acids. Germline assignment: CDR1 KGHSH and CDR2 LQKENI. The CDR3 bases are TGTGCCAGCTCACCCCGGACAGGGTCTTTAACAGATACGCAGTATTTT. It translates to CASSPRTGSLTDTQYF.

This clonotype was seen repeatedly, ten times or more. This chain links TRBV28 with TRBJ1-2; TRBD1 agrees at 9 bases. Germline CDR1 MDHEN, CDR2 SYDVKM. The length of the CDR3 is 15 residues. J lost 8 bases, V lost 3 bases, and 10 bases had no gene match. DNA of the CDR3: TGTGCCAGCAGTTTTTGGGACAGGGCGATGGGGGGCTACACCTTC. It encodes CASSFWDRAMGGYTF.

This clonotype was seen at least ten times. The chain uses TRBV2 and TRBJ2-2; D perhaps matches TRBD2 (5 bases). CDR1 and CDR2 (germline): SNHLY, FYNNEI. The CDR3 consists of 14 residues. With 4 bases removed from V and 0 bases from J, the gap between germline ends came to 6 bases. DNA of the CDR3: TGTGCCAGCAGTGCGGGAACGAACACCGGGGAGCTGTTTTTT. Its protein is CASSAGTNTGELFF.

This clonotype came up a few times. The rearrangement links TRBV28 to TRBJ1-5; D perhaps matches TRBD1 (6 bases). The CDR3 sequence is 12 residues long. Trimming took 5 bases from V and 10 from J, leaving 12 bases between them. The V gene's germline CDR1 is MDHEN and CDR2 SYDVKM. The CDR3 coding sequence is TGTGCCAGCAGTCCGGACAGCCGTCCCCAGCATTTT. Protein product: CASSPDSRPQHF.

This clonotype was found a few times. The V and J genes are TRBV19 and TRBJ1-6; tentatively, D is TRBD1 (5 bases). The CDR3 contains 15 residues. Germline CDR1 and CDR2: LNHDA and SQIVND (reference sequence). V was pared by 7 bases and J by 7 bases, with 17 bases between. CDR3 nucleotide sequence: TGTGCCAGTACTCCGCCGGGGGAGTCGAATTCACCCCTCCACTTT. Translation gives CASTPPGESNSPLHF.

V is TRBV3-1 and J is TRBJ2-7; 10 bases are shared with TRBD2. Germline CDR1 reads LGHDT; CDR2 reads YNNKEL (reference sequence). The CDR3 covers 17 residues. Losses at the gene ends were 3 bases for V and 1 base for J; bases not matched to a gene: 9. Here the CDR3 reads CASSHRTSGTSSYEQYF. The DNA for the CDR3 is TGTGCCAGCAGCCATCGAACTAGCGGGACCTCGTCCTACGAGCAGTACTTC.

The CDR3 loop is CSAGGQGGNYGYTF. The CDR3 nucleotides read TGCAGCGCGGGAGGGCAGGGGGGGAACTATGGCTACACCTTC. V gene TRBV29-1 combines with J gene TRBJ1-2, with 7 positions matching TRBD1. CDR1 is SQVTM, CDR2 ANQGSEA, per germline. The trim removed 7 bases at V and 2 bases at J, leaving 10 bases unmatched. The CDR3 is made up of 14 amino acids.

This clonotype was seen at least ten times. This sequence joins TRBV28 and TRBJ1-1; TRBD1 agrees at 9 bases. The CDR3 is 15 amino acids. The junction had 5 bases not matched to a gene; V was cut back by 6 bases and J by 0 bases. Germline V lookup: CDR1 MDHEN, CDR2 SYDVKM. CDR3 nucleotides: TGTGCCAGCAGCAAAAGACAGGGGGTGAACACTGAAGCTTTCTTT. Encoded protein: CASSKRQGVNTEAFF.

This clonotype was seen repeatedly, ten times or more. The chain employs TRBV12-3 or TRBV12-4 and TRBJ2-5; D might be TRBD1 (6 bases). The CDR3 sequence is 16 residues long. Trimming took off 5 bases at V and 5 bases at J, with 21 bases between the two ends. The DNA for the CDR3 is TGTGCCAGCAGTCCCTCCGGGACACGAGCACAGGAGACCCAGTACTTC. It specifies CASSPSGTRAQETQYF.

This clonotype has ten or more counts. The rearrangement uses TRBV6-5 and TRBJ2-7, with 8 bases that match TRBD2. The length of the CDR3 is 16 residues. Trimming took 0 bases from V and 2 from J; bases not matched to a gene: 6. From germline, CDR1 is MNHEY and CDR2 SVGAGI. The CDR3 reads CASSYSLPLAAYEQYF. CDR3 nucleotide sequence: TGTGCCAGCAGTTACTCCCTGCCACTAGCGGCCTACGAGCAGTACTTC.

This clonotype was recorded many times. J is TRBJ2-1 and V is TRBV11-2; 15 nucleotides align to TRBD2. CDR1 SGHAT and CDR2 FQNNGV come from the germline V gene. The V segment lost 4 bases and the J segment 8 bases; nucleotides outside the gene matches: 6. This CDR3 is built from 16 residues. CDR3 DNA: TGTGCCAGCAGCTCCCGGACTAGCGGGAGGGCCTATGAGCAGTTCTTC. It is translated as CASSSRTSGRAYEQFF.